These 27 T cell receptor beta chains share one sample of origin, sequenced in a study of radiation and T cells in renal cell carcinoma. As to time point: blood 2 weeks post-SBRT. As for treatment: 15 Gy SBRT to primary tumor, nephrectomy 4 weeks later. Using immunoSEQ multiplex PCR, the repertoire was profiled, and TCRdb retains in-frame clones only, with some absent. The sample shows around 120,000 clones, about 81% of them seen only once. The sample consisted of blood, taken from a patient whose treatment included radiotherapy and nephrectomy. The origin of the receptors is an older woman with renal cell carcinoma.

The chain is built from TRBV11-2 and TRBJ2-1; 7 bases line up with TRBD1. The germline gives CDR1 SGHAT, CDR2 FQNNGV. Losses at the gene ends were 4 bases for V and 8 bases for J; bases not matched to a gene: 11. This CDR3 contains 15 residues. The CDR3 sequence is CASSWTGDFRDEQFF. Here the CDR3 DNA reads TGTGCCAGCAGCTGGACAGGCGATTTTCGGGATGAGCAGTTCTTC. Looking up the rest from reference TRBV11-2 and TRBJ2-1 gives the full variable domain: EAGVAQSPRYKIIEKRQSVAFWCNPISGHATLYWYQQILGQGPKLLIQFQNNGVVDDSQLPKDRFSAERLKGVDSTLKIQPAKLEDSAVYLCASSWTGDFRDEQFFGPGTRLTVL.

The rearrangement joins TRBV6-1 to TRBJ1-2; D is unclear. The CDR3 has 15 amino acids. V was trimmed by 1 base and J by 4 bases, leaving 13 bases between them. Per the germline V gene, CDR1 is MNHNS and CDR2 is SASEGT. DNA of the CDR3: TGTGCCAGCAGTGAAGGAACATTCCGTGGCTATGGCTACACCTTC. It translates to CASSEGTFRGYGYTF.

This clone was observed a handful of times. This sequence joins TRBV19 and TRBJ1-5; no firm D call. The CDR3 is 10 residues long. V was shortened by 8 bases and J by 6 bases, with 5 bases between the two germline ends. Germline CDR1 reads LNHDA; CDR2 reads SQIVND (reference sequence). CDR3 loop: CASGSQPQHF. DNA for the CDR3: TGTGCCAGTGGGAGTCAGCCCCAGCATTTT.

The chain recombines TRBV28 with TRBJ1-2, with D tentatively TRBD1 (6 bases). CDR3 length: 17 residues. Germline CDR1 reads MDHEN; CDR2 reads SYDVKM. V was clipped by 4 bases and J by 0 bases, with 18 bases between them. The CDR3 is CASSSFRQVTPNYGYTF. CDR3 sequence (DNA): TGTGCCAGCAGTTCTTTCCGACAGGTCACTCCTAACTATGGCTACACCTTC.

The chain carries TRBV15 and TRBJ2-7, with no clear D. The germline V and J ends were trimmed by 0 bases and 5 bases, with 17 bases remaining between them. Germline V gene lookup returns CDR1 LNHNV and CDR2 YYDKDF (reference sequence). CDR3 length equals 16 residues. This CDR3 reads CATSREPLVLAHEQYF. The CDR3 DNA sequence: TGTGCCACCAGCAGAGAGCCCCTCGTTTTAGCTCACGAGCAGTACTTC.

The chain carries TRBV9 and TRBJ1-4; possible D gene TRBD1, 5 bases. The CDR3 is made up of 15 amino acids. Germline CDR1 SGDLS, CDR2 YYNGEE. The V end was cut by 7 bases, the J end by 0 bases, with 13 bases between. The CDR3 coding sequence is TGTGCCAGCTCTCGTGGGGCGTCAACTAATGAAAAACTGTTTTTT. Residues: CASSRGASTNEKLFF.

This chain links TRBV15 with TRBJ2-6, with 7 bases lining up with TRBD1. V trimming: 4 bases; J trimming: 4 bases; junction bases outside the gene matches: 7. The germline V gene encodes CDR1 LNHNV and CDR2 YYDKDF (reference sequence). This CDR3 comprises 16 residues. The CDR3 sequence is CATSNRGVAGANVLTF. The CDR3 coding sequence is TGTGCCACCAGCAACAGGGGTGTAGCGGGGGCCAACGTCCTGACTTTC.

The chain has TRBV9 and TRBJ2-7; TRBD1 aligns across 10 bases. CDR3 length equals 15 residues. Germline lookup yields CDR1 SGDLS and CDR2 YYNGEE. V dropped 4 bases and J dropped 2; count of bases not matched to a gene: 6. In DNA, the CDR3 is TGTGCCAGCAGCCTCCGGGACAGGGGAACCTACGAGCAGTACTTC. As protein: CASSLRDRGTYEQYF.

V is TRBV19 and J is TRBJ2-7, with D possibly matching TRBD2 (6 bases). The germline V gene has CDR1 LNHDA and CDR2 SQIVND (reference sequence). The germline V and J ends were trimmed by 6 bases and 4 bases, with 13 bases remaining between them. This CDR3 region has 13 residues. In DNA, the CDR3 is TGTGCCAGTAGCGGTCTAGCGAGTTACGAGCAGTACTTC. It translates to CASSGLASYEQYF.

The chain joins TRBV6-5 to TRBJ2-3, with a tentative D call TRBD1 (5 bases). Trimming stripped 0 bases from V and 3 bases from J, with 13 bases between. This CDR3 comprises 16 residues. CDR1 is MNHEY and CDR2 is SVGAGI in the germline V gene. The chain's CDR3 is CASSYSSGQRTDTQYF. In DNA, the CDR3 is TGTGCCAGCAGTTACTCATCAGGGCAGCGTACAGATACGCAGTATTTT.

This chain uses TRBV5-5 with TRBJ1-4; D not resolved. The CDR3 is 13 amino acids. Germline V gene lookup returns CDR1 SGHKS and CDR2 YYEKEE (reference sequence). Trimming removed 3 bases at V and 6 bases at J, with 9 bases between. The CDR3 spells CASSSTVDEKLFF. The CDR3 bases are TGTGCCAGCAGCTCGACGGTGGATGAAAAACTGTTTTTT. The whole variable domain, filled in from reference TRBV5-5 and TRBJ1-4, reads DAGVTQSPTHLIKTRGQQVTLRCSPISGHKSVSWYQQVLGQGPQFIFQYYEKEERGRGNFPDRFSARQFPNYSSELNVNALLLGDSALYLCASSSTVDEKLFFGSGTQLSVL.

The chain is built from TRBV5-8 and TRBJ2-1; 11 nucleotides agree with TRBD1. CDR3 length: 16 amino acids. V shed 0 bases, J shed 3 bases, and the junction held 2 bases outside the gene matches. Germline assignment: CDR1 SGHTS and CDR2 YDEGEE. DNA for the CDR3: TGTGCCAGCAGCTTGGAAGGGACAGGGGGCTACAATGAGCAGTTCTTC. Its protein is CASSLEGTGGYNEQFF.

This chain links TRBV28 with TRBJ2-2; D gene ambiguous. The CDR3 length is 14 residues. V shed 3 bases and J shed 5 bases, with 10 bases lying between them. From germline, CDR1 is MDHEN and CDR2 SYDVKM. The chain's CDR3 is CASSLTRRTGELFF. CDR3 sequence (DNA): TGTGCCAGCAGTTTGACGCGACGTACCGGGGAGCTGTTTTTT.

The J gene is TRBJ1-2, the V gene TRBV19; D unresolved. This CDR3 has 13 amino acids. Germline values: CDR1 LNHDA, CDR2 SQIVND (reference sequence). Trimming left V 7 bases short and J 8 bases short, with 17 bases between. CDR3 amino acids: CASTPDAVRGYTF. The CDR3 nucleotides are TGTGCCAGTACCCCGGACGCGGTCAGGGGCTACACCTTC.

This clone was observed a handful of times. This sequence joins TRBV2 and TRBJ2-7, with 7 positions matching TRBD1. The length of the CDR3 is 12 residues. The V gene's germline CDR1 is SNHLY and CDR2 FYNNEI. After removal of 8 bases from V and 1 base from J, the junction contained 2 bases not matched to a gene. The CDR3 nucleotides are TGTGCCAGCTCGGGACAGTCCTACGAGCAGTACTTC. It specifies CASSGQSYEQYF.

This clone was recorded once. CDR3 residues: CASRSPGVGRNNYGYTF. In DNA form, the CDR3 reads TGTGCAAGTCGCTCTCCGGGGGTGGGTAGGAACAACTATGGCTACACCTTC. This chain uses TRBV12-2 with TRBJ1-2. TRBV12-2 constitutes a pseudogene. The CDR3 has 17 amino acids.

V is TRBV6-6 and J is TRBJ2-2; the D gene is possibly TRBD1 (5 bases). The germline V gene has CDR1 MNHNY and CDR2 SVGAGI (reference sequence). CDR3 length: 15 residues. V was shortened by 7 bases and J by 5 bases, with 17 bases between the two germline ends. CDR3 bases: TGTGCCAGCACCCAAGGTCAGGGAAGGACCGGGGAGCTGTTTTTT. Translating gives CASTQGQGRTGELFF.

The CDR3 protein is CASSLGGLRTEAFF. In nucleotides, the CDR3 is TGTGCCAGCAGCTTAGGGGGCCTGAGAACTGAAGCTTTCTTT. This chain joins TRBV7-6 and TRBJ1-1; TRBD1 is a possible D gene (5 bases). Trimming removed 1 base from V and 5 bases from J, with 11 bases in between. Germline CDR1 SGHVS, CDR2 FNYEAQ. The CDR3 runs 14 residues. Full variable domain (rest looked up from reference TRBV7-6 and TRBJ1-1): GAGVSQSPRYKVTKRGQDVALRCDPISGHVSLYWYRQALGQGPEFLTYFNYEAQQDKSGLPNDRFSAERPEGSISTLTIQRTEQRDSAMYRCASSLGGLRTEAFFGQGTRLTVV.

This clone was observed at least ten times. This rearrangement joins TRBV30 to TRBJ1-3; D is unclear. Germline V lookup: CDR1 GTSNPN, CDR2 SVGIG (reference sequence). The CDR3 is 15 residues long. Between the trimmed V and J ends, which lost 4 bases and 0 bases, there was a span of 13 bases. In DNA, the CDR3 is TGTGCCTGGAAGGACTGTGGGGACTCTGGAAACACCATATATTTT. Translating it yields CAWKDCGDSGNTIYF.

This clone was detected once. The chain carries TRBV6-6 and TRBJ2-2; 8 positions agree with TRBD2. Germline trimming cut 7 bases from V and 3 bases from J; bases unmatched to any gene: 7. The CDR3 runs 15 residues. CDR1 is MNHNY, CDR2 SVGAGI, per germline (reference sequence). CDR3 protein: CASTQSGSDTGELFF. The DNA of the CDR3 is TGTGCCAGCACCCAAAGCGGGAGTGACACCGGGGAGCTGTTTTTT.

The chain recombines TRBV5-6 with TRBJ2-2; D may be TRBD1 (5 bases). V lost 4 bases and J 5 bases, leaving 15 bases between the germline ends. The length of the CDR3 is 15 residues. Germline CDR1 and CDR2: SGHDT and YYEEEE. The DNA of the CDR3 is TGTGCCAGCAGCACTTCCAGGGTTTCGACCGGGGAGCTGTTTTTT. This encodes CASSTSRVSTGELFF. Filled out from reference TRBV5-6 and TRBJ2-2, the complete variable domain reads DAGVTQSPTHLIKTRGQQVTLRCSPKSGHDTVSWYQQALGQGPQFIFQYYEEEERQRGNFPDRFSGHQFPNYSSELNVNALLLGDSALYLCASSTSRVSTGELFFGEGSRLTVL.

The chain combines TRBV6-5 with TRBJ1-2; D remains unclear. Looked up from germline, CDR1 is MNHEY and CDR2 is SVGAGI. V dropped 5 bases and J dropped 3 bases, with 10 bases sitting between them. The CDR3 has 13 residues. In nucleotides, the CDR3 is TGTGCCAGCAGTCTCGGACGGTACTATGGCTACACCTTC. The encoded protein is CASSLGRYYGYTF.

V usage is TRBV5-1 and J usage is TRBJ2-7; the D is unclear. This CDR3 region has 12 residues. CDR1 and CDR2 from the germline V gene are SGHRS and YFSETQ. Trimming shortened V by 4 bases and J by 0 bases, and 5 bases separated the two germline ends. The CDR3 protein is CASSKTSYEQYF. The CDR3 coding sequence is TGCGCCAGCAGCAAGACCTCCTACGAGCAGTACTTC.

The chain uses TRBV5-4 and TRBJ2-5, with D possibly called TRBD1 or TRBD2 (5 bases each). The CDR3 runs to 16 residues. Germline V CDR1 and CDR2: SGHNT, YYREEE (reference sequence). Trimming took 0 bases from V and 3 from J, leaving 15 bases between them. The CDR3 DNA follows: TGTGCCAGCAGCTTGGGTGGGGGTGTAGTAGAAGAGACCCAGTACTTC. Protein sequence: CASSLGGGVVEETQYF. Full variable domain (rest looked up from reference TRBV5-4 and TRBJ2-5): ETGVTQSPTHLIKTRGQQVTLRCSSQSGHNTVSWYQQALGQGPQFIFQYYREEENGRGNFPPRFSGLQFPNYSSELNVNALELDDSALYLCASSLGGGVVEETQYFGPGTRLLVL.

This clone has more than one count but fewer than ten. The rearrangement uses TRBV2 and TRBJ1-6; a possible D gene is TRBD1 (6 bases). The germline V gene encodes CDR1 SNHLY and CDR2 FYNNEI. The CDR3 length is 16 residues. Trimming stripped 6 bases from V and 5 bases from J, with 17 bases between. CDR3 DNA: TGTGCCAGCAGGAGGGAGACCGGGACACATAATTCACCCCTCCACTTT. This codes for CASRRETGTHNSPLHF. Full variable domain (missing parts from reference TRBV2 and TRBJ1-6): EPEVTQTPSHQVTQMGQEVILRCVPISNHLYFYWYRQILGQKVEFLVSFYNNEISEKSEIFDDQFSVERPDGSNFTLKIRSTKLEDSAMYFCASRRETGTHNSPLHFGNGTRLTVT.

The V call is TRBV29-1, the J call TRBJ2-5; D uncertain. Germline V gene sequence: CDR1 SQVTM, CDR2 ANQGSEA. The germline V and J ends were trimmed by 0 bases and 3 bases, with 8 bases remaining between them. The CDR3 contains 13 residues. In nucleotides, the CDR3 is TGCAGCGTTGAAGAAAACCTAAAAGAGACCCAGTACTTC. It yields the protein CSVEENLKETQYF.

The chain has TRBV5-1 and TRBJ1-1, with a possible D match to TRBD1 (6 bases). With 5 bases removed from V and 1 base from J, the gap between germline ends came to 9 bases. Germline lookup yields CDR1 SGHRS and CDR2 YFSETQ. The CDR3 contains 13 residues. In DNA form, the CDR3 reads TGCGCCAGCAGATCACAGGGGAACACTGAAGCTTTCTTT. Amino acids: CASRSQGNTEAFF.